This is a list of T cell receptor beta chains from one sample in a study of T-cell reconstitution after alpha-beta-depleted transplantation in children. TCRdb reanalysed the PCR reads using MiXCR and keeps one entry per CDR3 protein. The table records 40,000 to 55,000 distinct CDR3 sequences, approximately 9.2% of them present only once. The input for sequencing was PBMCs, mostly from graft donor cells, taken 60 days after TCRalphabeta/CD19-depleted stem cell transplant. The receptors were gathered from a male patient aged 2 to 9 who had a stem cell transplant for chronic granulomatous disease, so the T cells may come from the graft donor. Each CDR3 is given with its conserved first and last residue. The D gene is left open where the match is weak. Only some rows state a clone size, as once, few, many or a class for expanded clones.

>TRBD1|many|TRBJ1-6|TRBV5-5
TGTGCCAGCAGCTTGACAGGGGGTCATTCACCCCTCCACTTT
CASSLTGGHSPLHF
>NA|many|TRBJ1-1|TRBV20-1
TGCAGTGCTAGAGACGGAGCCCTTCTGAACACTGAAGCTTTCTTT
CSARDGALLNTEAFF
>NA|many|TRBJ2-2|TRBV5-1
TGCGCCAGCAGATTCCAGACCGGGGAGCTGTTTTTT
CASRFQTGELFF
>NA|many|TRBJ1-5|TRBV7-6
TGTGCCAGCAGCCAACTGACGGGCAATCAGCCCCAGCATTTT
CASSQLTGNQPQHF
>NA|many|TRBJ2-3|TRBV11-2
TGTGCCAGCAGCGCTGGACTGTATAGCACAGATACGCAGTATTTT
CASSAGLYSTDTQYF
>TRBD2|many|TRBJ2-1|TRBV5-1
TGCGCCAGCAGCTTAGCGGGAGTAAGCTCCTACAATGAGCAGTTCTTC
CASSLAGVSSYNEQFF
>NA|many|TRBJ1-1|TRBV4-1
TGCGCCAGCAGCCAGTACGGCAGGGTCGAGGACACTGAAGCTTTCTTT
CASSQYGRVEDTEAFF
>NA|NA|TRBJ1-4|TRBV2
TGTGCCAGCAGGGAACGGTCAGGGACCGGAGCAACTAATGAAAAACTGTTTTTT
CASRERSGTGATNEKLFF
>NA|many|TRBJ2-7|TRBV7-6
TGTGCCAGCAGCGCGGGACTGAGTAGCTCCTACGAGCAGTACTTC
CASSAGLSSSYEQYF
>NA|many|TRBJ2-7|TRBV18
TGTGCCAGCTCACCAATCCAGGGGATGGACGAGCAGTACTTC
CASSPIQGMDEQYF
>TRBD2|many|TRBJ2-3|TRBV4-3
TGCGCCAGCAGCCAAGTCGCCCCTTCTGCGGGAGTTTCAGATACGCAGTATTTT
CASSQVAPSAGVSDTQYF
>NA|many|TRBJ2-1|TRBV6-2/TRBV6-3
TGTGCCAGCAGTTACTCCGCCGGAGGTCGGTCGCGGTTCTTC
CASSYSAGGRSRFF
>TRBD2|many|TRBJ2-1|TRBV6-4
TGTGCCAGCAGTGCTAGCGGATCCTACAATGAGCAGTTCTTC
CASSASGSYNEQFF
>TRBD1|many|TRBJ2-6|TRBV29-1
TGCAGCGTTAGGGGACAGGGGGCTGGGGCCAACGTCCTGACTTTC
CSVRGQGAGANVLTF
>NA|medium-sized|TRBJ2-7|TRBV20-1
TGCAGTGCCAGTGACTACAGGGAGGGTTACGAGCAGTACTTC
CSASDYREGYEQYF
>NA|NA|TRBJ2-2|TRBV12-3/TRBV12-4
TGTGCCAGCAGACCCGGGGACACCGGGGAGCTGTTTTTT
CASRPGDTGELFF
>NA|many|TRBJ2-5|TRBV30
TGTGCCTATGACGTGGTGCAAGAGACCCAGTACTTC
CAYDVVQETQYF
>NA|few|TRBJ2-3|TRBV29-1
TGCAGCGTTGCTGGGGCAGGGGATACGCAGTATTTT
CSVAGAGDTQYF
>TRBD2|many|TRBJ2-7|TRBV20-1
TGCAGTGCTCACCCTAGCGGGAATTGGCGGGTCTACGAGCAGTACTTC
CSAHPSGNWRVYEQYF
>NA|many|TRBJ2-1|TRBV7-6
TGTGCCAGCAGCTTAGGACTAACCAATGAGCAGTTCTTC
CASSLGLTNEQFF
>NA|many|TRBJ2-5|TRBV20-1
TGCAGTGCTACGTCCGACGTCCAAGCGGCCCAGTACTTC
CSATSDVQAAQYF
>NA|many|TRBJ1-2|TRBV14
TGTGCCAGCAGCCAAGGTCCAGGGACGTTTGCTGTAGGCGGCTACACCTTC
CASSQGPGTFAVGGYTF
>NA|few|TRBJ2-7|TRBV4-3
TGCGCCAGCAGCCAGGAACCGAGGGAGCAGTACTTC
CASSQEPREQYF
>NA|many|TRBJ2-3|TRBV5-1
TGCGCCAGCAGCAACACGATAGAAGTTCCAGATACGCAGTATTTT
CASSNTIEVPDTQYF
>TRBD2|many|TRBJ2-4|TRBV20-1
TGCAGTGCTAGTCAGGTTAGCGGGAGAGGTGACATTCAGTACTTC
CSASQVSGRGDIQYF
>NA|few|TRBJ2-7|TRBV18
TGTGCCAGCTCATCTAGTTTAGCCTACGAGCAGTACTTC
CASSSSLAYEQYF
>NA|many|TRBJ2-3|TRBV5-1
TGCGCCAGCAGCTTGGAGGGCCTTACAGATACGCAGTATTTT
CASSLEGLTDTQYF
>NA|many|TRBJ1-2|TRBV6-2/TRBV6-3
TGTGCCAGCATCGGAGGGGGTTCGTTCGACTATGGCTACACCTTC
CASIGGGSFDYGYTF
>TRBD2|NA|TRBJ2-7|TRBV20-1
TGCAGTGCAAGACGGCCAGCGGGAGGGCCCGACTACGAGCAGTACTTC
CSARRPAGGPDYEQYF
>NA|NA|TRBJ2-3|TRBV27
TGTGCCAGCAGTGAGTCGGAACCTTACACAGATACGCAGTATTTT
CASSESEPYTDTQYF
>TRBD2|NA|TRBJ2-1|TRBV30
TGTGCCTGGGTTATAGCGGGAGGCGGCAATGAGCAGTTCTTC
CAWVIAGGGNEQFF
>NA|many|TRBJ2-7|TRBV20-1
TGCAGTGCTCTTACACCTCATCCATACTACGAGCAGTACTTC
CSALTPHPYYEQYF
>TRBD2|many|TRBJ2-3|TRBV12-3/TRBV12-4
TGTGCCAGCAGTTTAGCGCAGACTAGCAACACAGATACGCAGTATTTT
CASSLAQTSNTDTQYF
>NA|NA|TRBJ1-1|TRBV12-3/TRBV12-4
TGTGCCAGCAGATTAAGGGGCCTGAACACTGAAGCTTTCTTT
CASRLRGLNTEAFF
>NA|few|TRBJ2-7|TRBV5-1
TGCGCCAGCAGCCCGATGGTCGGGGGCGGGCAGTACTTC
CASSPMVGGGQYF
>NA|few|TRBJ2-1|TRBV5-1
TGCGCCAGCAGCTTGAGTCCGCAGGGGTCCTACAATGAGCAGTTCTTC
CASSLSPQGSYNEQFF
>NA|many|TRBJ2-3|TRBV20-1
TGCAGTGCTGCTACCGTGGATACGCAGTATTTT
CSAATVDTQYF
>TRBD2|many|TRBJ2-1|TRBV20-1
TGCAGTGCTAGAGACTTTGGGACTAGGGGGCAGTTCTTC
CSARDFGTRGQFF
>NA|few|TRBJ2-1|TRBV7-2
TGTGCCAGCAGTCAATACCTAGCAGAGCAGTTCTTC
CASSQYLAEQFF
>TRBD1|few|TRBJ1-4|TRBV6-1
TGTGCCAGCGGACAGGGGAGAGGGTGGGCTAATGAAAAACTGTTTTTT
CASGQGRGWANEKLFF
>TRBD1|many|TRBJ2-5|TRBV7-8
TGTGCCAGCAGCTCGGCAGGGGGCGGTTTCCAAGAGACCCAGTACTTC
CASSSAGGGFQETQYF
>NA|many|TRBJ2-1|TRBV7-2
TGTGCCAGCAGCTTAGAGATTAGCAAGGGGGATGAGCAGTTCTTC
CASSLEISKGDEQFF
>NA|few|TRBJ2-7|TRBV7-2
TGTGCCAGCAGCATCCCCGGGACGTTCTACGAGCAGTACTTC
CASSIPGTFYEQYF
>NA|few|TRBJ1-1|TRBV3-1
TGTGCCAGCAGCCAATTCAAGAACACTGAAGCTTTCTTT
CASSQFKNTEAFF
>TRBD2|many|TRBJ2-3|TRBV7-6
TGTGCCAGCAGCCGCGCGCTAGCGGGCCCAGATACGCAGTATTTT
CASSRALAGPDTQYF
>TRBD1|many|TRBJ1-1|TRBV29-1
TGCAGCGTAAGGGACAGGGGGACCAGGGCTTTCTTT
CSVRDRGTRAFF